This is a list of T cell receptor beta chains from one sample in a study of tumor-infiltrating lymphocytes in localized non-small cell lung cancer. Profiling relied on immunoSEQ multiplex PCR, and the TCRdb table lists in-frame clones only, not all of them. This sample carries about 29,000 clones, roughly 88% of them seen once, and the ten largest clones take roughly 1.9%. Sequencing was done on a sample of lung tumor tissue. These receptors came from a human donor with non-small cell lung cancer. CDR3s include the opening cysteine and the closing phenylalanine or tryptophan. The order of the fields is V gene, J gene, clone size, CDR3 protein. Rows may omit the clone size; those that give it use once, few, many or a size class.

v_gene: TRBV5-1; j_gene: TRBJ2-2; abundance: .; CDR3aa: CASSLTGPSTGELFF
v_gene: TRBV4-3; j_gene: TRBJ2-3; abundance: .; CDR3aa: CASSQYRQGPDTQYF
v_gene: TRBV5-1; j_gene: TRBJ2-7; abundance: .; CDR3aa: CASSPGHTSSYEQYF
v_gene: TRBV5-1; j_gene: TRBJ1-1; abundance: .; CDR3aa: CASSLKQGLGTEAFF
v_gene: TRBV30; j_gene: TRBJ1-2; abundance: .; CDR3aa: CARDLQNGYTF
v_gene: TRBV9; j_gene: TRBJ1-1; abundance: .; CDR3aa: CASSSVQGTSEAFF
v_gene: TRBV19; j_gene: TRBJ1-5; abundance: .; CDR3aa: CASSTTGGSNQPQHF
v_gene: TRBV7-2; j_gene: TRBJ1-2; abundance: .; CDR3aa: CASSRDRGPYGYTF
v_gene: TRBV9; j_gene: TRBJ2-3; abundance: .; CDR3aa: CASSVEGGTSGGTTDTQYF
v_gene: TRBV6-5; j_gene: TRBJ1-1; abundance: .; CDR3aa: CASSPQDMNTEAFF
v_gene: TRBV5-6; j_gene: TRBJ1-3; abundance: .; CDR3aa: CASSFMVSVQGNTIYF
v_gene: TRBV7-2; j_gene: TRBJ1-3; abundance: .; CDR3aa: CASSLGHRFDTIYF
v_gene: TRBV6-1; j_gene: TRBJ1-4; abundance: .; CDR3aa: CASSELGKSSTNEKLFF
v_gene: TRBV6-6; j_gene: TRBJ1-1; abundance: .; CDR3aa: CASSSYRGGLNTEAFF
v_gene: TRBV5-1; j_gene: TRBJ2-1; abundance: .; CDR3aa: CASTGQGLDEQFF
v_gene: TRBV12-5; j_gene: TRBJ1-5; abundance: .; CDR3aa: CASGRGQSLNQPQHF
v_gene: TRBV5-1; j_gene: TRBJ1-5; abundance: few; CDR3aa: CASSPDSGNQPQHF
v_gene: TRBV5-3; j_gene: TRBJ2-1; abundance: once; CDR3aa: CARSFSGDSYNEQFF
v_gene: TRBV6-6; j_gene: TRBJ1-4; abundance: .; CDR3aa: CASSSPRGIGEKLFF
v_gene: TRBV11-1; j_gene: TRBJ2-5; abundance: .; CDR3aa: CASRSGGAKTQYF
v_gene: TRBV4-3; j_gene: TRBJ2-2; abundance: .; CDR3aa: CASSPLVAGGPGELFF
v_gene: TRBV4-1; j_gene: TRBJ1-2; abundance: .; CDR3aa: CASSQDRQNYGYTF
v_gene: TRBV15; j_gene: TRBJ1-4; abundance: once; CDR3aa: CATRGRPGDDNEKLFF
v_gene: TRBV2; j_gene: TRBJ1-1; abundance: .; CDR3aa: CASSDQRRVNTEAFF
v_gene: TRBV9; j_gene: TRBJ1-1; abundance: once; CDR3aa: CASSAPSLGNTEAFF
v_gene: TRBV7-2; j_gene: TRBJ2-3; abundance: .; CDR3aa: CASSLGDIQGITDTQYF
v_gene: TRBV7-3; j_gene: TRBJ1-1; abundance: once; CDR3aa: CASSPSGSNTEAFF
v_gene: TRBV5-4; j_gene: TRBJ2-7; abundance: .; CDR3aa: CASSPAGQGVYEQYF
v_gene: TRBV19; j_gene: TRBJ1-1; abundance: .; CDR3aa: CASSINALNTEAFF
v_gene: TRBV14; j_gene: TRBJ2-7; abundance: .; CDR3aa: CASSLRQAAYEQYF
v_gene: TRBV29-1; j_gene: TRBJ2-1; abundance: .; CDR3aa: CSVVRLAGGNNEQFF